These 25 T cell receptor beta chains were sequenced from one sample in a study of blood T cell repertoires in COVID-19. Generated by immunoSEQ multiplex PCR, the TCRdb table keeps only in-frame clones and is missing some. Among roughly 200,000 clones listed, roughly 75% were seen once. The sample comprised peripheral blood. These receptors were collected from an older woman with acute or convalescent COVID-19.

The gene calls are TRBV7-9 and TRBJ2-1; 11 nucleotides agree with TRBD2. Germline values: CDR1 SEHNR, CDR2 FQNEAQ (reference sequence). The ends lost 4 bases at V and 5 bases at J; junction bases unmatched: 4. The CDR3 runs 15 residues. This chain's CDR3 is CASSSGLAANNEQFF. The CDR3 region has the DNA TGTGCCAGCAGCTCGGGACTAGCGGCCAACAATGAGCAGTTCTTC.

This chain links TRBV30 with TRBJ2-1; D gene unclear. CDR3 length: 12 amino acids. Germline V gene data show CDR1 as GTSNPN and CDR2 as SVGIG (reference sequence). With 1 base removed from V and 8 bases from J, the gap between germline ends came to 9 bases. Here the CDR3 DNA reads TGTGCCTGGAGTGCAGGTCAGGATGAGCAGTTCTTC. Protein product: CAWSAGQDEQFF.

The J gene is TRBJ2-7, the V gene TRBV6-5, with 10 positions matching TRBD2. Trimming at V came to 5 bases and at J to 0 bases, leaving 1 base not matched to a gene. This CDR3 contains 14 residues. The germline gives CDR1 MNHEY, CDR2 SVGAGI. In DNA, the CDR3 is TGTGCCAGCAGTACTAGCGGGGACTCCTACGAGCAGTACTTC. It encodes CASSTSGDSYEQYF.

The chain couples TRBV5-1 to TRBJ2-3, with 8 bases matching TRBD2. Germline V gives CDR1 SGHRS, CDR2 YFSETQ. CDR3 length: 16 residues. J gave up 0 bases and V 6 bases, and 9 bases lay outside the gene matches. The CDR3 is CASMGLAGSSTDTQYF. CDR3 nucleotides: TGCGCCAGCATGGGCTTAGCGGGATCAAGCACAGATACGCAGTATTTT.

The rearrangement uses TRBV24-1 and TRBJ2-5; D unclear. Germline V gives CDR1 KGHDR, CDR2 SFDVKD. V dropped 0 bases and J dropped 5 bases, with 12 bases sitting between them. CDR3 length: 15 amino acids. The CDR3 DNA is TGTGCCACCAGTGATTTGCGCCTAAACGAGGAGACCCAGTACTTC. Its translation: CATSDLRLNEETQYF.

The rearrangement links TRBV11-1 to TRBJ2-1, with 9 positions matching TRBD2. Looked up from germline, CDR1 is SGHAT and CDR2 is FQDESV (reference sequence). This CDR3 region has 15 residues. V lost 5 bases, J lost 6 bases, and 8 bases stayed unmatched. CDR3 amino acids: CASSLGTSPSNEQFF. Written as DNA, the CDR3 is TGTGCCAGCAGCCTGGGGACTAGCCCTTCCAATGAGCAGTTCTTC. The full variable domain, rest sourced from reference TRBV11-1 and TRBJ2-1, is EAEVAQSPRYKITEKSQAVAFWCDPISGHATLYWYRQILGQGPELLVQFQDESVVDDSQLPKDRFSAERLKGVDSTLKIQPAELGDSAMYLCASSLGTSPSNEQFFGPGTRLTVL.

The rearrangement joins TRBV29-1 to TRBJ2-7, with 7 nucleotides matching TRBD2. Trimming cost V 6 bases and J 5 bases; bases outside gene matches: 22. Germline CDR1 is SQVTM and CDR2 is ANQGSEA. There are 17 residues in the CDR3. CDR3 loop: CSVPKPMGGAARDEQYF. The CDR3, as DNA: TGCAGCGTCCCAAAGCCCATGGGAGGGGCTGCAAGGGACGAGCAGTACTTC.

V and J are TRBV6-5 and TRBJ1-2; D is undetermined. This CDR3 spans 10 amino acids. Per the germline V gene, CDR1 is MNHEY and CDR2 is SVGAGI. The V and J ends lost 6 bases and 5 bases respectively, with 4 bases between them. This CDR3 reads CASSNYGYTF. CDR3 sequence (DNA): TGTGCCAGCAGCAATTATGGCTACACCTTC.

The V and J genes are TRBV15 and TRBJ1-2; D remains unclear. V lost 4 bases and J lost 2, with 5 bases in between. Germline-derived CDR1 and CDR2 are LNHNV and YYDKDF (reference sequence). This CDR3 is 12 amino acids long. Written as DNA, the CDR3 is TGTGCCACCAGCAACAGAAACTATGGCTACACCTTC. It translates to CATSNRNYGYTF.

The rearrangement uses TRBV12-3 or TRBV12-4 and TRBJ2-7; D ambiguous. CDR3 length equals 12 residues. Trimming pared 6 bases from V and 0 bases from J, leaving 6 bases between. For the CDR3, the DNA is TGTGCCAGCAGCCCAGACTCCTACGAGCAGTACTTC. Residues: CASSPDSYEQYF.

The rearrangement links TRBV3-1 (or the pseudogene TRBV3-2) to TRBJ2-5; TRBD2 is a possible D gene (6 bases). Trimming stripped 4 bases from V and 5 bases from J, with 17 bases between. Germline V gene sequence: CDR1 LGHDT, CDR2 YNNKEL (reference sequence). The CDR3 consists of 15 residues. In DNA form, the CDR3 reads TGTGCCAGCAGCCCCCCTCGCGGGGTAAGGGAGACCCAGTACTTC. It encodes CASSPPRGVRETQYF.

V and J are TRBV18 and TRBJ1-1; D perhaps matches TRBD1 (5 bases). This CDR3 contains 17 residues. Germline V lookup: CDR1 KGHSH, CDR2 LQKENI. Trimming shortened V by 1 base and J by 2 bases, and 17 bases separated the two germline ends. Here the CDR3 reads CASSPRGIQGANTEAFF. In DNA, the CDR3 is TGTGCCAGCTCACCACGGGGTATTCAGGGTGCCAACACTGAAGCTTTCTTT.

V and J are TRBV18 and TRBJ2-1; 13 positions agree with TRBD2. CDR1 is KGHSH and CDR2 is LQKENI in the germline V gene. This CDR3 has 16 residues. The ends lost 2 bases at V and 10 bases at J; junction bases unmatched: 8. The CDR3 here is CASSPGTSGIRDEQFF. Here the CDR3 DNA reads TGTGCCAGCTCACCAGGGACTAGCGGGATAAGGGACGAGCAGTTCTTC.

This clone was counted at least ten times. The rearrangement links TRBV6-5 to TRBJ2-7; D possibly corresponds to TRBD2 (6 bases). V was shortened by 4 bases and J by 7 bases, with 17 bases between the two germline ends. This CDR3 comprises 14 residues. CDR1 and CDR2 (germline): MNHEY, SVGAGI. The CDR3 nucleotides are TGTGCCAGCAGTTCTAGTAGCGGCCCTACAGAGCAGTACTTC. It translates to CASSSSSGPTEQYF.

The V call is TRBV10-3, the J call TRBJ2-2; D may be TRBD1 (6 bases). V lost 3 bases to trimming and J lost 2 bases, with 10 bases between them. The length of the CDR3 is 15 residues. CDR1 and CDR2 (germline): ENHRY, SYGVKD. CDR3 sequence (DNA): TGTGCCATCAGTGACAGGGGTATAAACACCGGGGAGCTGTTTTTT. Amino acid sequence: CAISDRGINTGELFF.

In its sample, this clone was seen once. V and J are TRBV2 and TRBJ1-5; the match to TRBD1 covers 7 bases. Germline V CDR1 and CDR2: SNHLY, FYNNEI. There are 16 residues in the CDR3. V shed 7 bases, J shed 5 bases, and the junction held 14 bases outside the gene matches. CDR3 sequence (DNA): TGTGCCAGCACTCCCCGACAGGGCGGATCTGATCAGCCCCAGCATTTT. Its translation is CASTPRQGGSDQPQHF.

On this clone itself: A much larger clone sits a single nucleotide away, making a read error possible. This sample includes further DNA sequences coding for the same CDR3. The CDR3 sequence: CASSSGQGAYEQYF. CDR3 in DNA: TGCGCCAGCAGCTCGGGACAGGGGGCCTACGAGCAGTACTTC. The chain is built from TRBV5-1 and TRBJ2-7, with 11 bases aligning to TRBD1. The CDR3 has 14 residues. V gave up 3 bases and J gave up 2 bases; unmatched junction bases: 1. In germline, CDR1 is SGHRS, CDR2 YFSETQ.

The chain carries TRBV4-2 and TRBJ2-7; 10 bases align to TRBD2. Germline V gives CDR1 LGHNA, CDR2 YNFKEQ. The CDR3 has 15 residues. The ends lost 4 bases at V and 0 bases at J; junction bases unmatched: 3. The chain's CDR3 is CASSPWTSGSYEQYF. The CDR3 DNA sequence: TGTGCCAGCAGCCCCTGGACTAGCGGCTCCTACGAGCAGTACTTC.

This sequence joins TRBV5-1 and TRBJ2-7, with 7 bases that match TRBD1. Germline CDR1 is SGHRS and CDR2 is YFSETQ. The CDR3 has 13 amino acids. The V gene end was trimmed by 4 bases and the J gene end by 3 bases; junction bases not matched to a gene: 4. In nucleotides, the CDR3 is TGCGCCAGCAGCCCGGACAGGAACTACGAGCAGTACTTC. Residues: CASSPDRNYEQYF.

This clone appeared a few times. The chain is built from TRBV18 and TRBJ2-5; 7 bases fit TRBD2. V shed 6 bases and J 5 bases; nucleotides not matched to a gene: 6. The germline gives CDR1 KGHSH, CDR2 LQKENI. There are 13 residues in the CDR3. The CDR3 DNA is TGTGCCAGCTCGCGACTAGCCGCGGAGACCCAGTACTTC. Its translation: CASSRLAAETQYF.

This clone was recorded a few times. The chain uses TRBV6-6 and TRBJ2-7; 8 bases match TRBD2. The CDR3 loop spans 15 amino acids. Losses at the gene ends were 4 bases for V and 4 bases for J; bases not matched to a gene: 9. Germline assignment: CDR1 MNHNY and CDR2 SVGAGI (reference sequence). The CDR3 loop reads CASSSDGTSIYEQYF. Here the CDR3 DNA reads TGTGCCAGCAGTTCGGACGGGACTAGTATTTACGAGCAGTACTTC.

The chain carries TRBV18 and TRBJ2-1; TRBD2 agrees at 10 bases. Germline-derived CDR1 and CDR2 are KGHSH and LQKENI. V dropped 5 bases and J dropped 4; count of bases not matched to a gene: 2. CDR3 length: 14 amino acids. CDR3 DNA: TGTGCCAGCTCAGGACTAGCGGAGTACAATGAGCAGTTCTTC. This sequence encodes CASSGLAEYNEQFF.

The chain uses TRBV6-1 and TRBJ1-1; a possible D gene is TRBD1 (6 bases). Germline-derived CDR1 and CDR2 are MNHNS and SASEGT. V was shortened by 3 bases and J by 7 bases, with 21 bases between the two germline ends. The CDR3 consists of 16 residues. CDR3 nucleotide sequence: TGTGCCAGCAGTGATCTCCCGGGACAAACAGGGAGTGAAGCTTTCTTT. It codes for CASSDLPGQTGSEAFF.

This clone was detected only a few times. The chain couples TRBV11-2 to TRBJ2-1, with 8 positions matching TRBD1. CDR3 length equals 16 residues. CDR1 is SGHAT and CDR2 is FQNNGV in the germline V gene. V lost 5 bases and J lost 4; bases outside the gene matches: 10. DNA of the CDR3: TGTGCCAGCAGCCCCGGACAGGGTGAGGTTTACAATGAGCAGTTCTTC. It is translated as CASSPGQGEVYNEQFF. The whole variable domain, filled in from reference TRBV11-2 and TRBJ2-1, reads EAGVAQSPRYKIIEKRQSVAFWCNPISGHATLYWYQQILGQGPKLLIQFQNNGVVDDSQLPKDRFSAERLKGVDSTLKIQPAKLEDSAVYLCASSPGQGEVYNEQFFGPGTRLTVL.

This chain's CDR3 is CASSAGTALDQPQHF. For the CDR3, the DNA is TGTGCCAGTTCCGCCGGGACAGCTCTAGATCAGCCCCAGCATTTT. The rearrangement links TRBV19 to TRBJ1-5; 7 bases fit TRBD1. Germline V gene sequence: CDR1 LNHDA, CDR2 SQIVND (reference sequence). There are 15 residues in the CDR3. The V gene end was trimmed by 8 bases and the J gene end by 5 bases; junction bases not matched to a gene: 12.